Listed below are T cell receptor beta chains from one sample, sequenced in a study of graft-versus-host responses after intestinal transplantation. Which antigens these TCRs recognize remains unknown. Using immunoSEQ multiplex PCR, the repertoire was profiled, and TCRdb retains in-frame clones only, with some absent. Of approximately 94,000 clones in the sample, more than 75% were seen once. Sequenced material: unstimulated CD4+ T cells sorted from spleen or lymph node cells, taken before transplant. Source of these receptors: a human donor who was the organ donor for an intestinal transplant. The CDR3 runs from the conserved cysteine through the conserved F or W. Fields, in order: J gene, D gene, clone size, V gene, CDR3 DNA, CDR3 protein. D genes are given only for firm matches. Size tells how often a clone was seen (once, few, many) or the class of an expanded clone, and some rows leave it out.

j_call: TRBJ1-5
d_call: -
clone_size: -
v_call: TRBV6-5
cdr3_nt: TGTGCCAGCAGTTTAACGGTACAGGCGAGCAATCAGCCCCAGCATTTT
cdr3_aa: CASSLTVQASNQPQHF

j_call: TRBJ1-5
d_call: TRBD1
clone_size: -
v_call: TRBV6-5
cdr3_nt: TGTGCCAGCAGTTCACTCACGGGCGACAGGGGACAGCCCCAGCATTTT
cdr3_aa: CASSSLTGDRGQPQHF

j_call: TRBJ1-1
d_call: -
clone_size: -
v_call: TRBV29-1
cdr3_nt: TGCAGCGTTGCCCCTGGACAGATGAACACTGAAGCTTTCTTT
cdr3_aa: CSVAPGQMNTEAFF

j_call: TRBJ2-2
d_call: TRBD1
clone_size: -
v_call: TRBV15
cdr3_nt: TGTGCCACCAGCAGAGGTATCCTAGGGGGCAGGGCGAACACCGGGGAGCTGTTTTTT
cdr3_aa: CATSRGILGGRANTGELFF

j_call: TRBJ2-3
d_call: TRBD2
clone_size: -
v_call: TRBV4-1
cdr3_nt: TGCGCCAGCAGCCAAGAGGTTAGCGGGGGGGCCAAAGATACGCAGTATTTT
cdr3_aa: CASSQEVSGGAKDTQYF

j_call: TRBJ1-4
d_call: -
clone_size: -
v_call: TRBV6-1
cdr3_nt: TGTGCCAGCAGCGGACGGACAGTAGAAAAACTGTTTTTT
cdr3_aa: CASSGRTVEKLFF

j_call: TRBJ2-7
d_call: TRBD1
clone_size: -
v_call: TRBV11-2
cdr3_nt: TGTGCCAGCAGCTTTTCGGGACAGGGAAGTCAGTACTTC
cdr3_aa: CASSFSGQGSQYF

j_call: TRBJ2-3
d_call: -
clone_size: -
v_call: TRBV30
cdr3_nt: TGTGCCTGGAGTGCGTCCTATACGGATACGCAGTATTTT
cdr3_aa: CAWSASYTDTQYF

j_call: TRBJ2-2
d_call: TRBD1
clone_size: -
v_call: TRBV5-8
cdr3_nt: TGTGCCAGCAGCTACGACAGGGGAGGCACCGGGGAGCTGTTTTTT
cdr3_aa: CASSYDRGGTGELFF

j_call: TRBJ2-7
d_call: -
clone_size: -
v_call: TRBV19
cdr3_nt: TGTGCCAGTAGTAGGGGGGGCACCTACGAGCAGTACTTC
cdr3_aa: CASSRGGTYEQYF

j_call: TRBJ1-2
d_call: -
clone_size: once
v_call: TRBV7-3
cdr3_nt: TGTGCCAGCAGCCCTTCCCCGGGGGGCTATGGCTACACCTTC
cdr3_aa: CASSPSPGGYGYTF

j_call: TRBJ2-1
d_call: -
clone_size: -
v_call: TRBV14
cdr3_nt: TGTGCCAGCAGCACTATTAATATATACAATGAGCAGTTCTTC
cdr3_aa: CASSTINIYNEQFF

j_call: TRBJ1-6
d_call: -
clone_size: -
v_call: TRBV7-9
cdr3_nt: TGTGCCAGCAGCTTAGGCCCCAGCTCCTATAATTCACCCCTCCACTTT
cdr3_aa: CASSLGPSSYNSPLHF

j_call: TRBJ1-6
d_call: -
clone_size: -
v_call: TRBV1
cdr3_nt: TGCACCAGCAGCCAATCACCGATGATGAGGGATTCACCCCTCCACTTT
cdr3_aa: CTSSQSPMMRDSPLHF

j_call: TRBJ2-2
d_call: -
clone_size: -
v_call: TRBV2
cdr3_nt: TGTGCCAGCAGGCAGGGGAACACCGGGGAGCTGTTTTTT
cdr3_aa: CASRQGNTGELFF

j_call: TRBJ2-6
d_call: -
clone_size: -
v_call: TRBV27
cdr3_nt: TGTGCCAGCAGTTTAGCTGGGGCCAACGTCCTGACTTTC
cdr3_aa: CASSLAGANVLTF

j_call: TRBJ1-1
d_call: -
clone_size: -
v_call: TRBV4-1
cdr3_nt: TGCGCCAGCAGCCAGGCACGGACCTTAATGAACACTGAAGCTTTCTTT
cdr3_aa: CASSQARTLMNTEAFF

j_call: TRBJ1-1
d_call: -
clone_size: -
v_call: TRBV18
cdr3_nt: TGTGCCAGCTCTCCCATGACAGGGAACACTGAAGCTTTCTTT
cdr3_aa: CASSPMTGNTEAFF

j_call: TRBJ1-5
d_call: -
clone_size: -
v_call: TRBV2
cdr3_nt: TGTGCCAGCAGTGAGGGGGGGAGGACATCGATCTTGCCCCAGCATTTT
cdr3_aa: CASSEGGRTSILPQHF

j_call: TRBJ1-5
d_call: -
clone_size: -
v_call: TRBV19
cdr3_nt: TGTGCCACCACGGAACAGGGTCTCAGCAATCAGCCCCAGCATTTT
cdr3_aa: CATTEQGLSNQPQHF

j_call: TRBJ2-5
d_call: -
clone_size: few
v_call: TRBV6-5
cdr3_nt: TGTGCCAGCAGTTACTGGGGCAGGGGGGAAGAGACCCAGTACTTC
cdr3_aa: CASSYWGRGEETQYF

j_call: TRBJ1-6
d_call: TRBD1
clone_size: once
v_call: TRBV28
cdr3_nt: TGTGCCAGCAGGGGGGGGACAGGCAGTTCACCCCTCCACTTT
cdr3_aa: CASRGGTGSSPLHF

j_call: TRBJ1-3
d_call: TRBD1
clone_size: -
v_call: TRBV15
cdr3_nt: TGTGCCACCAGCAGGGGACAGCATTCTGGAAACACCATATATTTT
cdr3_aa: CATSRGQHSGNTIYF

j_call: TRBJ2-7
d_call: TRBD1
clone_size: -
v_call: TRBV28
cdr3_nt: TGTGCCAGCAGGTCTCCGGGACAGGGGGTACACGAGCAGTACTTC
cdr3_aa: CASRSPGQGVHEQYF

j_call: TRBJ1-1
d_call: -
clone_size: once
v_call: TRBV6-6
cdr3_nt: TGTGCCAGCGACCAGGGACACGTGAACACTGAAGCTTTCTTT
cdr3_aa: CASDQGHVNTEAFF

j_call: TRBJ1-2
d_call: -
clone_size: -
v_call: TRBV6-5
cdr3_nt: TGTGCCAGCAGTTCGGACGGAGCTAACTATGGCTACACCTTC
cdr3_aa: CASSSDGANYGYTF

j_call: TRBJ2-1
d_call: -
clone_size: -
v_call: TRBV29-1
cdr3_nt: TGCAGCGTCTCAACCCCACCCGCCTATGAGCAGTTCTTC
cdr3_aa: CSVSTPPAYEQFF

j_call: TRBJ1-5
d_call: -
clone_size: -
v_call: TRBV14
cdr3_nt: TGTGCCAGCAGCCAAGATCACTCCGGGGGGTATAGCAATCAGCCCCAGCATTTT
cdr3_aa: CASSQDHSGGYSNQPQHF

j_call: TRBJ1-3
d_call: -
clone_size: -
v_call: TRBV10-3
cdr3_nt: TGTGCCATCAGTCCGGACCCCGAGGGAAACACCATATATTTT
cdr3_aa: CAISPDPEGNTIYF

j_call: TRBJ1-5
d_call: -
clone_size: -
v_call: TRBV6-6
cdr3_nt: TGTGCCAGCAGCTCCCGGGGGCTCTTTAGCAATCAGCCCCAGCATTTT
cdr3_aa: CASSSRGLFSNQPQHF

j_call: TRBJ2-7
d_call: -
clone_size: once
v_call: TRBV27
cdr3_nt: TGTGCCAGCAGTTTCAAACTATCCTCGGGGGAGCAGTACTTC
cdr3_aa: CASSFKLSSGEQYF

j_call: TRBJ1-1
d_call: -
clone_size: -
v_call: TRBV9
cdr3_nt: TGTGCCAGCAGCACCACCGGGAACTCTCACACTGAAGCTTTCTTT
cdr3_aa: CASSTTGNSHTEAFF

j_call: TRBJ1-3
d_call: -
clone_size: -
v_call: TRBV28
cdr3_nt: TGTGCCAGCAGTCCGCCCGGGCTCTCTGGAAACACCATATATTTT
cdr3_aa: CASSPPGLSGNTIYF

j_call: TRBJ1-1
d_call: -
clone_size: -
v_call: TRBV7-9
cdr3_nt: TGTGCCAGCAGCCCGCCGGGGAGAACTGAAGCTTTCTTT
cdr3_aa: CASSPPGRTEAFF

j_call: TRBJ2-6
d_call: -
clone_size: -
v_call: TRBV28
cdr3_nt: TGTGCCAGCAGTTTAATATCCGGAAAGCCTTCTGGGGCCAACGTCCTGACTTTC
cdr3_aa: CASSLISGKPSGANVLTF